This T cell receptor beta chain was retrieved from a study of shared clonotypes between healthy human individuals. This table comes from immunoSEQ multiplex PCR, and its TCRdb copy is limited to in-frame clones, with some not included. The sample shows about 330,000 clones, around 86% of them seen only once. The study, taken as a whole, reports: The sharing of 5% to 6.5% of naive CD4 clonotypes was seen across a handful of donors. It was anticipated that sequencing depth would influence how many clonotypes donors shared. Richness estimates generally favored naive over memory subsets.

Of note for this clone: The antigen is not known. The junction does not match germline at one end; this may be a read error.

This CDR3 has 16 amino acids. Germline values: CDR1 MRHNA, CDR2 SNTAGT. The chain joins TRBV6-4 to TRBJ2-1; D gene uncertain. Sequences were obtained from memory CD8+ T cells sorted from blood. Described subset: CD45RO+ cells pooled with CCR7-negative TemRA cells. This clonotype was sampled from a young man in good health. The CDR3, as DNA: TGTGCCAGCAGTTACTCGTGGGAAAGCTCCTACAATGAGCAGTTCTTC. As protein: CASSYSWESSYNEQFF.